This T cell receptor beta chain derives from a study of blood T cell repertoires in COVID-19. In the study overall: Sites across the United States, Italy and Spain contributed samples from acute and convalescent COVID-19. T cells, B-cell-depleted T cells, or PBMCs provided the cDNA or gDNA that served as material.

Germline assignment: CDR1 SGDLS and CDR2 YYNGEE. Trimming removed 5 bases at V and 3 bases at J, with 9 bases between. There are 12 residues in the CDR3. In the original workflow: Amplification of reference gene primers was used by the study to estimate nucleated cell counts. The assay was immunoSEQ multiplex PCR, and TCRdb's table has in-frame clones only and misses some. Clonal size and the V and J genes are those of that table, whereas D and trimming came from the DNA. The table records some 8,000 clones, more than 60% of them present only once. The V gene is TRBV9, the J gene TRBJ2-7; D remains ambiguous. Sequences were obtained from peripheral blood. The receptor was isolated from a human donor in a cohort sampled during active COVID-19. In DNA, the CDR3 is TGTGCCAGCAGTGGAGACGGCTACGAGCAGTACTTC. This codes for CASSGDGYEQYF.